A selection of T cell receptor beta chains follows, all from one sample in a study of T cells in Graves' hyperthyroidism and ophthalmopathy. TCRdb fed the multiplex PCR reads into MiXCR, producing one record per CDR3 protein. Here the sample spans around 300,000 distinct CDR3 sequences, about 16% being singletons. Sequenced sample: blood. The receptors shown here come from a woman aged 45-65 years with Graves' hyperthyroidism that later progressed to Graves' ophthalmopathy. Both conserved end residues are part of each CDR3. The D gene is left open where the match is weak. Some rows mark clone size as missing; the rest say once, few, many or name a class of expanded clone.

size: NA
D: TRBD2
J: TRBJ2-2
V: TRBV7-6
CDR3: CASSSTSGGTGELFF
DNA: TGTGCCAGCAGCTCGACTAGCGGGGGCACCGGGGAGCTGTTTTTT

size: few
D: NA
J: TRBJ2-5
V: TRBV14
CDR3: CASSQEFRLGTGLRMAQYF
DNA: TGTGCCAGCAGCCAAGAGTTCCGCTTGGGGACCGGGTTACGAATGGCCCAGTACTTC

size: NA
D: TRBD2
J: TRBJ2-2
V: TRBV5-1
CDR3: CASSLVSGRAGTGELFF
DNA: TGCGCCAGCAGCTTGGTCAGCGGGAGGGCCGGGACCGGGGAGCTGTTTTTT

size: many
D: NA
J: TRBJ2-3
V: TRBV2
CDR3: CASATPAGTQYF
DNA: TGTGCCAGCGCTACTCCTGCCGGTACGCAGTATTTT

size: many
D: NA
J: TRBJ2-3
V: TRBV29-1
CDR3: CSGDYSTDTQYF
DNA: TGCAGCGGAGACTATTCCACAGATACGCAGTATTTT

size: many
D: NA
J: TRBJ2-1
V: TRBV3-1
CDR3: CASSQRHGYNEQFF
DNA: TGTGCCAGCAGCCAAAGACACGGTTACAATGAGCAGTTCTTC

size: many
D: NA
J: TRBJ2-7
V: TRBV5-1
CDR3: CASSLVRESASYEQYF
DNA: TGCGCCAGCAGCTTGGTCCGGGAATCTGCCTCCTACGAGCAGTACTTC

size: few
D: NA
J: TRBJ1-3
V: TRBV7-2
CDR3: CASSFLPSSGNTIYF
DNA: TGTGCCAGCAGCTTCTTGCCGAGCTCTGGAAACACCATATATTTT

size: many
D: TRBD2
J: TRBJ2-3
V: TRBV12-3/TRBV12-4
CDR3: CASRALRGGRARLSTDTQYF
DNA: TGTGCCAGCAGGGCCCTTAGGGGCGGGAGGGCCAGATTGAGCACAGATACGCAGTATTTT

size: many
D: TRBD1
J: TRBJ1-1
V: TRBV20-1
CDR3: CSAMGGTGTEAFF
DNA: TGCAGTGCTATGGGGGGGACAGGGACTGAAGCTTTCTTT

size: NA
D: TRBD2
J: TRBJ2-1
V: TRBV3-1
CDR3: CASSHRTSGGEQFF
DNA: TGTGCCAGCAGCCATCGGACTAGCGGGGGTGAGCAGTTCTTC

size: many
D: TRBD1
J: TRBJ1-5
V: TRBV2
CDR3: CASSEGQGWRSLQPQHF
DNA: TGTGCCAGCAGTGAGGGACAGGGATGGCGCTCTTTGCAGCCCCAGCATTTT

size: NA
D: TRBD2
J: TRBJ2-5
V: TRBV6-4
CDR3: CASIPRDYRLETQYF
DNA: TGTGCCAGCATTCCTCGGGACTACCGATTAGAGACCCAGTACTTC

size: NA
D: TRBD2
J: TRBJ2-1
V: TRBV7-3
CDR3: CASSPQGGLAGGEQFF
DNA: TGTGCCAGCAGCCCCCAGGGGGGGCTAGCGGGAGGTGAGCAGTTCTTC

size: many
D: NA
J: TRBJ2-2
V: TRBV20-1
CDR3: CSASMSTGELFF
DNA: TGCAGTGCTAGTATGTCCACCGGGGAGCTGTTTTTT

size: many
D: NA
J: TRBJ2-7
V: TRBV20-1
CDR3: CSAREGGGISYEQYF
DNA: TGCAGTGCTAGAGAAGGGGGAGGGATCTCCTACGAGCAGTACTTC

size: many
D: NA
J: TRBJ2-7
V: TRBV7-8
CDR3: CASSLGWGGARTDEQYF
DNA: TGTGCCAGCAGCTTAGGGTGGGGGGGGGCTCGGACTGACGAGCAGTACTTC

size: NA
D: TRBD2
J: TRBJ2-3
V: TRBV20-1
CDR3: CSAIELAGAGDTQYF
DNA: TGCAGTGCCATTGAATTAGCGGGAGCAGGAGATACGCAGTATTTT

size: many
D: TRBD2
J: TRBJ2-3
V: TRBV9
CDR3: CASSMTSPDTQYF
DNA: TGTGCCAGCAGCATGACTAGCCCAGATACGCAGTATTTT

size: NA
D: NA
J: TRBJ2-7
V: TRBV28
CDR3: CASSLKRGGLGGVLF
DNA: TGTGCCAGCAGTTTAAAGAGGGGGGGGTTAGGCGGGGTACTGTTC

size: few
D: NA
J: TRBJ2-1
V: TRBV7-9
CDR3: CASSPIISRNEQFF
DNA: TGTGCCAGCAGCCCCATAATAAGTAGGAATGAGCAGTTCTTC

size: many
D: TRBD2
J: TRBJ2-3
V: TRBV5-1
CDR3: CASSDSGRTDTQYF
DNA: TGCGCCAGCAGCGATAGCGGGAGGACAGATACGCAGTATTTT

size: many
D: NA
J: TRBJ2-3
V: TRBV4-1
CDR3: CASSQGPGVGTDTQYF
DNA: TGCGCCAGCAGCCAAGGTCCGGGAGTGGGCACAGATACGCAGTATTTT

size: many
D: NA
J: TRBJ2-7
V: TRBV28
CDR3: CASSPGQTAEQYF
DNA: TGTGCCAGCAGCCCTGGACAGACGGCCGAGCAGTACTTC

size: many
D: TRBD2
J: TRBJ2-7
V: TRBV13
CDR3: CASSTSGGRGGWDEQYF
DNA: TGTGCCAGCAGCACCAGCGGGGGTCGGGGTGGATGGGACGAGCAGTACTTC

size: many
D: TRBD2
J: TRBJ2-7
V: TRBV20-1
CDR3: CSASSGRALTHSYEQYF
DNA: TGCAGTGCGAGTAGCGGGAGGGCCCTCACCCACTCCTACGAGCAGTACTTC

size: few
D: NA
J: TRBJ1-1
V: TRBV6-5
CDR3: CASSYWVGLNTEAFF
DNA: TGTGCCAGCAGTTACTGGGTAGGACTGAACACTGAAGCTTTCTTT

size: many
D: NA
J: TRBJ2-1
V: TRBV28
CDR3: CASSLLDNLGNEQFF
DNA: TGTGCCAGCAGTTTACTGGACAACCTAGGCAATGAGCAGTTCTTC

size: many
D: NA
J: TRBJ1-1
V: TRBV6-1
CDR3: CASGEGNTEAFF
DNA: TGTGCCAGCGGGGAGGGGAACACTGAAGCTTTCTTT

size: NA
D: NA
J: TRBJ1-4
V: TRBV27
CDR3: CASRGGFGLTNEKLFF
DNA: TGTGCCAGCAGGGGGGGTTTCGGGCTAACTAATGAAAAACTGTTTTTT

size: many
D: TRBD2
J: TRBJ2-7
V: TRBV28
CDR3: CASSPRRGTSYEQYF
DNA: TGTGCCAGCAGTCCCAGGCGGGGGACCTCCTACGAGCAGTACTTC

size: many
D: TRBD2
J: TRBJ2-7
V: TRBV10-3
CDR3: CAIGGTSGSGASYEQYF
DNA: TGTGCCATCGGGGGGACTAGCGGGAGTGGGGCTTCCTACGAGCAGTACTTC

size: few
D: NA
J: TRBJ2-5
V: TRBV20-1
CDR3: CSARGLPGRQETQYF
DNA: TGCAGTGCTAGGGGGCTACCCGGACGACAAGAGACCCAGTACTTC

size: many
D: TRBD1
J: TRBJ2-5
V: TRBV19
CDR3: CASSMERQGSFQETQYF
DNA: TGTGCCAGTAGTATGGAAAGACAGGGAAGTTTTCAAGAGACCCAGTACTTC

size: many
D: TRBD2
J: TRBJ2-1
V: TRBV7-3
CDR3: CASSLGQAMPGGQFF
DNA: TGTGCCAGCAGCTTAGGGCAGGCAATGCCGGGGGGGCAGTTCTTC

size: many
D: TRBD1
J: TRBJ1-5
V: TRBV18
CDR3: CASSPSGQAGGQPQHF
DNA: TGTGCCAGCTCACCGAGTGGACAGGCTGGGGGTCAGCCCCAGCATTTT

size: many
D: TRBD1
J: TRBJ1-4
V: TRBV5-1
CDR3: CASSPTGTGEEKLFF
DNA: TGCGCCAGCAGCCCAACCGGGACAGGGGAAGAAAAACTGTTTTTT

size: many
D: NA
J: TRBJ2-7
V: TRBV20-1
CDR3: CSARDTSVGSSEQYF
DNA: TGCAGTGCTAGAGATACGAGCGTAGGTTCGAGCGAGCAGTACTTC

size: many
D: TRBD1
J: TRBJ2-1
V: TRBV28
CDR3: CASSFPTGDNEQFF
DNA: TGTGCCAGCAGTTTCCCCACAGGGGACAATGAGCAGTTCTTC

size: many
D: NA
J: TRBJ2-1
V: TRBV12-3/TRBV12-4
CDR3: CASRPETWGVTEQFF
DNA: TGTGCCAGCAGACCCGAAACCTGGGGGGTTACTGAGCAGTTCTTC

size: many
D: TRBD2
J: TRBJ2-7
V: TRBV4-1
CDR3: CASSQEWTSGNHEQYF
DNA: TGCGCCAGCAGCCAAGAGTGGACTAGCGGGAACCACGAGCAGTACTTC

size: NA
D: NA
J: TRBJ2-1
V: TRBV10-3
CDR3: CAISESAGPYNEQFF
DNA: TGTGCCATCAGTGAGTCGGCGGGCCCATACAATGAGCAGTTCTTC

size: NA
D: TRBD2
J: TRBJ2-3
V: TRBV28
CDR3: CASSAPGLAGRDTQYF
DNA: TGTGCCAGCAGTGCCCCGGGACTAGCGGGAAGAGATACGCAGTATTTT

size: many
D: TRBD1
J: TRBJ2-7
V: TRBV7-8
CDR3: CASKKGQGGYEQYF
DNA: TGTGCCAGCAAGAAGGGACAGGGTGGCTACGAGCAGTACTTC

size: NA
D: NA
J: TRBJ2-3
V: TRBV6-1
CDR3: CDAGGFPTDTQYF
DNA: TGTGACGCGGGCGGATTCCCCACAGATACGCAGTATTTT

size: NA
D: NA
J: TRBJ1-5
V: TRBV20-1
CDR3: CSASGRYNQPQHF
DNA: TGCAGTGCGTCGGGGAGGTACAATCAGCCCCAGCATTTT

size: many
D: NA
J: TRBJ2-5
V: TRBV18
CDR3: CASSPVQKETQYF
DNA: TGTGCCAGCTCACCAGTCCAGAAAGAGACCCAGTACTTC

size: few
D: NA
J: TRBJ2-1
V: TRBV2
CDR3: CASMIQGKQFF
DNA: TGTGCCAGCATGATACAGGGAAAGCAGTTCTTC

size: NA
D: NA
J: TRBJ2-3
V: TRBV7-9
CDR3: CASILQPATDTQYF
DNA: TGTGCCAGCATCCTTCAGCCCGCCACAGATACGCAGTATTTT

size: many
D: TRBD2
J: TRBJ2-1
V: TRBV5-1
CDR3: CASSLRGGAYNEQFF
DNA: TGCGCCAGCAGCTTGAGGGGAGGGGCGTACAATGAGCAGTTCTTC

size: many
D: NA
J: TRBJ2-5
V: TRBV30
CDR3: CAWNGDPQETQYF
DNA: TGTGCCTGGAACGGAGATCCCCAAGAGACCCAGTACTTC

size: many
D: TRBD1
J: TRBJ2-7
V: TRBV28
CDR3: CASSDWDRVYEQYF
DNA: TGTGCCAGCAGTGACTGGGACAGGGTCTACGAGCAGTACTTC

size: many
D: TRBD1
J: TRBJ2-7
V: TRBV20-1
CDR3: CSARDTDRGGGEQYF
DNA: TGCAGTGCTAGAGATACGGACAGGGGAGGAGGCGAGCAGTACTTC

size: few
D: NA
J: TRBJ2-4
V: TRBV10-2
CDR3: CASSEFVGAGKNIQYF
DNA: TGCGCCAGCAGTGAGTTTGTGGGGGCCGGGAAAAACATTCAGTACTTC

size: many
D: NA
J: TRBJ1-1
V: TRBV27
CDR3: CASRSTSRGTEAFF
DNA: TGTGCCAGCAGATCTACAAGCAGGGGAACTGAAGCTTTCTTT